Listed here is a single T cell receptor beta chain. Its target is not known. Ipilimumab CTLA-4 blockade and focal radiation were given to patients with chemo-refractory metastatic non-small-cell lung cancer. The source of the sample is a study of radiotherapy plus CTLA-4 blockade in lung cancer. Study overall: Objective responses occurred in 18% of patients; about 32% had disease control. General study points: Some TCR clones had been derived from tumors. These clones expanded in peripheral blood after radiotherapy plus ipilimumab.

The CDR3 consists of 14 residues. The germline V gene has CDR1 SGHTA and CDR2 FQGTGA. Generated by immunoSEQ multiplex PCR, the TCRdb table keeps only in-frame clones and is missing some. The table has about 90,000 clones, about 80% seen once. The receptor was derived from a human donor with non-small cell lung cancer that progressed on radiotherapy plus ipilimumab. The source material was peripheral blood, sampled from a patient treated with radiotherapy plus ipilimumab. V and J are TRBV7-3 and TRBJ2-5, with a possible D match to TRBD2 (7 bases). Gene TRBJ2-7 matches the end of the DNA better, so the J call may be wrong. The CDR3 DNA follows: TGTGCCAGCAGCTTATCCGGGGGGCCTGGCGAGCAGTACTTC. This codes for CASSLSGGPGEQYF.